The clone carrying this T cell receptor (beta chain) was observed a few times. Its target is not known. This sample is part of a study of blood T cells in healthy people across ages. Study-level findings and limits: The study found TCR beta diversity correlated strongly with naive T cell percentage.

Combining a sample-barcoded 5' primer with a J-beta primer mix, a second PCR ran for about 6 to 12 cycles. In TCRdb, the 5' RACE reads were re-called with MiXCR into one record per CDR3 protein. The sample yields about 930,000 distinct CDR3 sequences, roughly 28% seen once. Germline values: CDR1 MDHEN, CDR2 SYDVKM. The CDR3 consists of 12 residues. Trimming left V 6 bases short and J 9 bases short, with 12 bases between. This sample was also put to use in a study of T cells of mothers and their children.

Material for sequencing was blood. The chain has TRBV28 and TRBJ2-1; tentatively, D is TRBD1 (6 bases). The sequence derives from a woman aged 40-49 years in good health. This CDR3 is CASSPQGIEQFF. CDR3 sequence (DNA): TGTGCCAGCAGCCCCCAGGGGATTGAGCAGTTCTTC.